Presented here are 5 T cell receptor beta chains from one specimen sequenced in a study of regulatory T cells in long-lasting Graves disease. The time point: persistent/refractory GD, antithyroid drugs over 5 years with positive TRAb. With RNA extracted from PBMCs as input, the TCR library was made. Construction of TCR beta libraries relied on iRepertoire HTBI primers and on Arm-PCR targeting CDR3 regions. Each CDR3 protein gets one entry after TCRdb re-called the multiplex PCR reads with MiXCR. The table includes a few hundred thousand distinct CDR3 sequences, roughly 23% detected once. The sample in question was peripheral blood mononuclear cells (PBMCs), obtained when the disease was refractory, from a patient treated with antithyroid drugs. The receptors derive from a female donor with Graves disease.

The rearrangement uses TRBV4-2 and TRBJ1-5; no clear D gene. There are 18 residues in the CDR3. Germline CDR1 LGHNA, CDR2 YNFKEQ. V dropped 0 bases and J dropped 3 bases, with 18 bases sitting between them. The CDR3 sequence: CASSQDPLRAGHNQPQHF. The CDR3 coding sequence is TGTGCCAGCAGCCAAGATCCGCTAAGGGCCGGCCACAATCAGCCCCAGCATTTT.

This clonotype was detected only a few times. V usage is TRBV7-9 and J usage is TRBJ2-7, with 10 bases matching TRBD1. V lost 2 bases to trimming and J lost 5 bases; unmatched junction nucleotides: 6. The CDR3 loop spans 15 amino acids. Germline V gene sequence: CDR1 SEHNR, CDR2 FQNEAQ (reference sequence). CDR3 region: CASSLSGTGVDEQYF. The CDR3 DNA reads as TGTGCCAGCAGCTTAAGTGGGACAGGGGTTGACGAGCAGTACTTC.

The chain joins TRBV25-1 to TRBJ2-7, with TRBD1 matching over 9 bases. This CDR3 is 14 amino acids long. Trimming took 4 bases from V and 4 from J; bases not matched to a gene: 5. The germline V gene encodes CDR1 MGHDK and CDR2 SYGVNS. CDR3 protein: CASSGQGVGYEQYF. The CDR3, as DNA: TGTGCCAGCAGTGGACAGGGGGTCGGTTACGAGCAGTACTTC.

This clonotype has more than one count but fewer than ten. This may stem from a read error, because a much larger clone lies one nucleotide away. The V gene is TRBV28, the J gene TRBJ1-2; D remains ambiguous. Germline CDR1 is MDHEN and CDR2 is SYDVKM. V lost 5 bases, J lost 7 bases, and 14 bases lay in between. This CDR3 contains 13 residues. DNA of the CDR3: TGTGCCAGCAGTGCGACCGATGACCCTGGCTACACCTTC. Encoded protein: CASSATDDPGYTF.

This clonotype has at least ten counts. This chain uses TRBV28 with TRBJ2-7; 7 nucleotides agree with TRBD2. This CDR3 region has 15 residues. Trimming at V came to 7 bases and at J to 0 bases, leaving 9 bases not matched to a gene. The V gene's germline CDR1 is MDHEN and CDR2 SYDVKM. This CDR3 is CASNPQAGRSYEQYF. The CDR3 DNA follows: TGTGCCAGCAACCCCCAAGCGGGACGCTCCTACGAGCAGTACTTC.